A selection of T cell receptor beta chains follows, all from one sample in a study of blood T cell repertoires in COVID-19. TCRdb's table, derived via immunoSEQ multiplex PCR, lists solely in-frame clones and lacks some. The sample shows 350,000 or so clones, approximately 86% of them seen only once. Specimen: PBMCs or T cells enriched from blood (not recorded which). The receptors were gathered from a woman aged 35 to 49 with acute COVID-19. Each CDR3 is given with its conserved first and last residue. A D gene is named only where the DNA matches it firmly. Clone size appears in some rows only: once, few, many, or a class for an expanded clone.

abundance: .; d_gene: .; v_gene: TRBV28; len: 13; j_gene: TRBJ1-2; CDR3aa: CASSLGGNYGYTF; CDR3nt: TGTGCCAGCAGTTTGGGGGGTAACTATGGCTACACCTTC
abundance: .; d_gene: TRBD2; v_gene: TRBV6-2/TRBV6-3; len: 15; j_gene: TRBJ2-7; CDR3aa: CASSPWTSGSHEQYF; CDR3nt: TGTGCCAGCAGCCCCTGGACTAGCGGGAGCCACGAGCAGTACTTC
abundance: .; d_gene: TRBD1; v_gene: TRBV18; len: 14; j_gene: TRBJ2-5; CDR3aa: CASSPPTGYETQYF; CDR3nt: TGTGCCAGCTCACCACCGACAGGGTACGAGACCCAGTACTTC
abundance: .; d_gene: .; v_gene: TRBV5-1; len: 15; j_gene: TRBJ1-3; CDR3aa: CASSLGQPSGNTIYF; CDR3nt: TGCGCCAGCAGCCTCGGTCAACCCTCTGGAAACACCATATATTTT
abundance: once; d_gene: .; v_gene: TRBV12-2; len: 18; j_gene: TRBJ2-1; CDR3aa: CASRLSGGGVAGVNEQFF; CDR3nt: TGTGCAAGTCGCTTATCGGGGGGAGGTGTAGCGGGAGTTAATGAGCAGTTCTTC
abundance: .; d_gene: TRBD1; v_gene: TRBV9; len: 15; j_gene: TRBJ1-4; CDR3aa: CASSAGQGPNEKLFF; CDR3nt: TGTGCCAGCAGCGCCGGACAGGGTCCGAATGAAAAACTGTTTTTT
abundance: once; d_gene: .; v_gene: TRBV4-3; len: 20; j_gene: TRBJ1-1; CDR3aa: CASSLPLPKQGYNRNTEAFF; CDR3nt: TGCGCCAGCAGCCTGCCCTTACCGAAACAGGGTTATAATCGGAACACTGAAGCTTTCTTT
abundance: once; d_gene: .; v_gene: TRBV9; len: 14; j_gene: TRBJ2-7; CDR3aa: CASSGSGRPGEQYF; CDR3nt: TGTGCCAGCAGCGGATCAGGGAGGCCGGGAGAGCAGTACTTC
abundance: .; d_gene: .; v_gene: TRBV5-6; len: 15; j_gene: TRBJ2-7; CDR3aa: CASSLDGKGTYEQYF; CDR3nt: TGTGCCAGCAGCTTGGACGGGAAGGGTACCTACGAGCAGTACTTC
abundance: .; d_gene: TRBD1; v_gene: TRBV6-2/TRBV6-3; len: 14; j_gene: TRBJ1-4; CDR3aa: CASSSQGANEKLFF; CDR3nt: TGTGCCAGCAGTTCGCAGGGGGCGAATGAAAAACTGTTTTTT
abundance: .; d_gene: TRBD1; v_gene: TRBV5-1; len: 16; j_gene: TRBJ1-5; CDR3aa: CASSLGTGNSNQPQHF; CDR3nt: TGCGCCAGCAGCTTGGGGACAGGAAATAGCAATCAGCCCCAGCATTTT
abundance: few; d_gene: .; v_gene: TRBV28; len: 13; j_gene: TRBJ1-2; CDR3aa: CASSPNPDYGYTF; CDR3nt: TGTGCCAGCAGCCCTAATCCCGACTATGGCTACACCTTC
abundance: .; d_gene: .; v_gene: TRBV4-1; len: 16; j_gene: TRBJ2-7; CDR3aa: CASSQDAGGTGDEQYF; CDR3nt: TGCGCCAGCAGCCAGGACGCGGGAGGAACAGGGGACGAGCAGTACTTC
abundance: .; d_gene: .; v_gene: TRBV12-2; len: 20; j_gene: TRBJ2-3; CDR3aa: CASRLLGTYGTGKLLDTQYF; CDR3nt: TGTGCAAGTCGCTTACTAGGGACCTACGGGACAGGGAAGTTATTAGATACGCAGTATTTT
abundance: .; d_gene: TRBD1; v_gene: TRBV29-1; len: 14; j_gene: TRBJ1-1; CDR3aa: CSVQKGTGNTEAFF; CDR3nt: TGCAGCGTGCAGAAGGGGACAGGGAACACTGAAGCTTTCTTT
abundance: .; d_gene: TRBD1; v_gene: TRBV18; len: 15; j_gene: TRBJ1-6; CDR3aa: CASSPRDRVDSPLHF; CDR3nt: TGTGCCAGCTCGCCCCGGGACAGGGTAGATTCACCCCTCCACTTT
abundance: .; d_gene: TRBD2; v_gene: TRBV9; len: 18; j_gene: TRBJ2-5; CDR3aa: CASSVDPLPTSHQETQYF; CDR3nt: TGTGCCAGCAGCGTAGACCCCCTTCCGACTAGCCACCAAGAGACCCAGTACTTC
abundance: once; d_gene: .; v_gene: TRBV5-1; len: 16; j_gene: TRBJ2-2; CDR3aa: CASNNGAGTNTGELFF; CDR3nt: TGCGCCAGCAACAATGGGGCGGGGACGAACACCGGGGAGCTGTTTTTT
abundance: few; d_gene: .; v_gene: TRBV14; len: 12; j_gene: TRBJ2-3; CDR3aa: CASSPYTDTQYF; CDR3nt: TGTGCCAGCAGCCCCTACACAGATACGCAGTATTTT
abundance: .; d_gene: TRBD1; v_gene: TRBV5-6; len: 18; j_gene: TRBJ1-4; CDR3aa: CASSLRRDRGRRGEKLFF; CDR3nt: TGTGCCAGCAGCTTGCGTCGGGACAGGGGGAGAAGGGGTGAAAAACTGTTTTTT
abundance: few; d_gene: .; v_gene: TRBV12-3/TRBV12-4; len: 13; j_gene: TRBJ1-5; CDR3aa: CASSRRDNQPQHF; CDR3nt: TGTGCCAGCAGCCGACGGGACAATCAGCCCCAGCATTTT
abundance: .; d_gene: TRBD1; v_gene: TRBV2; len: 14; j_gene: TRBJ1-2; CDR3aa: CASTVGAGGYGYTF; CDR3nt: TGTGCCAGCACGGTCGGGGCAGGGGGATATGGCTACACCTTC
abundance: .; d_gene: TRBD1; v_gene: TRBV2; len: 13; j_gene: TRBJ1-5; CDR3aa: CASNRQGGQPQHF; CDR3nt: TGTGCCAGCAATAGACAGGGTGGTCAGCCCCAGCATTTT
abundance: .; d_gene: TRBD2; v_gene: TRBV6-4; len: 11; j_gene: TRBJ2-7; CDR3aa: CASSDWGGVYF; CDR3nt: TGTGCCAGCAGTGACTGGGGGGGTGTGTACTTC
abundance: .; d_gene: TRBD1; v_gene: TRBV27; len: 13; j_gene: TRBJ2-7; CDR3aa: CASSPGQSYEQYF; CDR3nt: TGTGCCAGCAGCCCGGGACAGAGCTACGAGCAGTACTTC
abundance: .; d_gene: .; v_gene: TRBV21-1; len: 18; j_gene: TRBJ2-1; CDR3aa: CASSSPGTSGSSYNEQFF; CDR3nt: TGTGCCAGCAGCTCCCCCGGGACTAGCGGGAGCTCCTACAATGAGCAGTTCTTC
abundance: .; d_gene: TRBD2; v_gene: TRBV7-3; len: 13; j_gene: TRBJ2-5; CDR3aa: CASSSVAGETQYF; CDR3nt: TGTGCCAGCAGTTCCGTAGCGGGAGAGACCCAGTACTTC
abundance: few; d_gene: .; v_gene: TRBV5-1; len: 18; j_gene: TRBJ2-1; CDR3aa: CASSLVALEGYSYNEQFF; CDR3nt: TGCGCCAGCAGCTTGGTGGCCTTGGAGGGATACTCCTACAATGAGCAGTTCTTC
abundance: .; d_gene: TRBD1; v_gene: TRBV27; len: 13; j_gene: TRBJ2-7; CDR3aa: CASGDRGWYEQYF; CDR3nt: TGTGCCAGCGGAGACAGGGGATGGTACGAGCAGTACTTC
abundance: .; d_gene: .; v_gene: TRBV18; len: 14; j_gene: TRBJ2-5; CDR3aa: CASSPVLQGETQYF; CDR3nt: TGTGCCAGCTCACCAGTCCTTCAGGGGGAGACCCAGTACTTC
abundance: .; d_gene: .; v_gene: TRBV18; len: 12; j_gene: TRBJ2-1; CDR3aa: CASSPQREFLFF; CDR3nt: TGTGCCAGCTCACCTCAACGGGAGTTTCTGTTCTTC
abundance: .; d_gene: .; v_gene: TRBV28; len: 14; j_gene: TRBJ2-7; CDR3aa: CASSFGTSLYEQYF; CDR3nt: TGTGCCAGCAGTTTCGGGACTTCGCTCTACGAGCAGTACTTC
abundance: .; d_gene: .; v_gene: TRBV19; len: 16; j_gene: TRBJ2-7; CDR3aa: CASSRNPGHLDYEQYF; CDR3nt: TGTGCCAGTAGTAGGAACCCGGGACACTTGGACTACGAGCAGTACTTC
abundance: .; d_gene: .; v_gene: TRBV5-1; len: 15; j_gene: TRBJ2-6; CDR3aa: CASSSLASGANVLTF; CDR3nt: TGCGCCAGCAGCTCATTAGCCTCTGGGGCCAACGTCCTGACTTTC